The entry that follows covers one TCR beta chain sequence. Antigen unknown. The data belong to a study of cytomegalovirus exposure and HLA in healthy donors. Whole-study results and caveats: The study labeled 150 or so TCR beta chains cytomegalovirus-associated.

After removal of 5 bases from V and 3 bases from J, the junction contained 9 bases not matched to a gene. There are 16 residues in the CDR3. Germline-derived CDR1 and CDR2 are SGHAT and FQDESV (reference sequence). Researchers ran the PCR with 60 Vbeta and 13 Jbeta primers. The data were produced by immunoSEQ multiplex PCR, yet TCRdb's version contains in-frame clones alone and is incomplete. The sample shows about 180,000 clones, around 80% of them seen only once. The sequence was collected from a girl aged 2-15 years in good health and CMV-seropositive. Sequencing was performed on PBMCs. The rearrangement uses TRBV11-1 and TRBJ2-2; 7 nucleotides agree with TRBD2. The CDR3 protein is CASSPAAGVYTGELFF. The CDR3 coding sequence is TGTGCCAGCAGCCCGGCGGCGGGAGTATACACCGGGGAGCTGTTTTTT.